This TCR beta chain was recorded in a study of CXCR3-negative and CXCR3-positive naive CD8 T cells. Study-wide findings and caveats: The level of CXCR3 expression partially decreased after cryopreservation; the majority of assays used fresh PBMCs. Memory CD8+ cells showed much lower diversity, while both naive subsets were comparably high. In naive cells, CXCR3-negative and CXCR3-positive subsets had similar TRBV-TRBJ usage; memory cells differed. Hydrophobicity was higher for TRB CDR3s found in CXCR3-positive naive cells than in CXCR3-negative naive cells.

For this clonotype: Its antigen remains unknown.

Naive CD8+ T cells showed CD45RO-CCR7+CD27+CD95-. Through 5' RACE with UMI labels, the TRB cDNA libraries were prepared. TCRdb re-called the 5' RACE reads; one entry per CDR3 protein, DNA not given. The sample holds about 85,000 distinct CDR3 sequences. The sample taken for sequencing was naive CXCR3+ CD8+ T cells from blood. Documented subset: CD45RO-CCR7+CD27+CD95- naive CD8+ T cells expressing CXCR3 (TNR3+). This receptor was identified in a human donor in good health. Some clones in this sample may be carry-over from other donors' samples.

CDR3 sequence reads: CASSSETGELFF. The chain carries TRBV7-3 and TRBJ2-2. Germline V gene lookup returns CDR1 SGHTA and CDR2 FQGTGA. This CDR3 has 12 residues.